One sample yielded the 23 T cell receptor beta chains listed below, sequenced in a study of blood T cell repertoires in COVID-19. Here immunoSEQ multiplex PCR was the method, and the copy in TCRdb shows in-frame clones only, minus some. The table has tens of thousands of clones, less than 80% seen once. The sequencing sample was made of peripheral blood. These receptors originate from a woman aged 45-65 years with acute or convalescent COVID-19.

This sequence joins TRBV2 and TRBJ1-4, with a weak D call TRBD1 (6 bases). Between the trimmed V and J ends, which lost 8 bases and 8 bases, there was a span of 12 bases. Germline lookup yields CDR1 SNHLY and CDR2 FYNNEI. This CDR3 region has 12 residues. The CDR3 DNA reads TGTGCCAGCTTGGGGGCGAAAGAAAAACTGTTTTTT. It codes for CASLGAKEKLFF.

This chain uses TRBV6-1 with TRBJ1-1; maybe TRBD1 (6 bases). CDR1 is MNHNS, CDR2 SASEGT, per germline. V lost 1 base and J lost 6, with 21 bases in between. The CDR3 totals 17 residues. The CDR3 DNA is TGTGCCAGCAGTGAAGAGCGGGGGGGCGCGGTATCCCCTGAAGCTTTCTTT. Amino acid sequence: CASSEERGGAVSPEAFF.

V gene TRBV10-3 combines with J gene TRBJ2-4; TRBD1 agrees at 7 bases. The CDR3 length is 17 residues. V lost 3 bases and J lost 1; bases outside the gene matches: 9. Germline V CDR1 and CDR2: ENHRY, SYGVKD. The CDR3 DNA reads TGTGCCATCAGTGATGATCTTGCAGGGGGTGCCAAAAACATTCAGTACTTC. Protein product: CAISDDLAGGAKNIQYF.

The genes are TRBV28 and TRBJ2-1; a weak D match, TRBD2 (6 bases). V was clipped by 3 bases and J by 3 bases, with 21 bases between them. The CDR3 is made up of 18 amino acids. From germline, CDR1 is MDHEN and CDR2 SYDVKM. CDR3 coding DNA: TGTGCCAGCAGTTTGGGGACCGAGCGGGTCCCTGTCTACAATGAGCAGTTCTTC. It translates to CASSLGTERVPVYNEQFF.

In nucleotides, the CDR3 is TGTGCCAGCAGCCTACTGCGGGACAGGGGTTCACCCCTCCACTTT. Amino acid sequence: CASSLLRDRGSPLHF. J is TRBJ1-6 and V is TRBV7-2; 10 bases align to TRBD1. CDR3 length: 15 residues. Per germline, CDR1 SGHTA and CDR2 FQGNSA. Germline trimming cut 5 bases from V and 9 bases from J; bases unmatched to any gene: 7.

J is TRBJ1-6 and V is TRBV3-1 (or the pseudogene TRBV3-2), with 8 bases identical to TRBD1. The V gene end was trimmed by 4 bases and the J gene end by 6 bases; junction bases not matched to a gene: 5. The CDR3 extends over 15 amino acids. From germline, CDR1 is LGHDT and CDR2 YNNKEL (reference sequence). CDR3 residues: CASSPWGQVNSPLHF. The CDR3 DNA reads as TGTGCCAGCAGCCCCTGGGGACAGGTTAATTCACCCCTCCACTTT.

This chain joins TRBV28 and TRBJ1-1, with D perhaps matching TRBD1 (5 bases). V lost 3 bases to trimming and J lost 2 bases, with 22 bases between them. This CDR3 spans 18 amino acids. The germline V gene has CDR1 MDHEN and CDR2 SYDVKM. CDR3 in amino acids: CASSFFVGGGGSNTEAFF. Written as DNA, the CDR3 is TGTGCCAGCAGTTTCTTTGTGGGGGGAGGAGGTTCAAACACTGAAGCTTTCTTT.

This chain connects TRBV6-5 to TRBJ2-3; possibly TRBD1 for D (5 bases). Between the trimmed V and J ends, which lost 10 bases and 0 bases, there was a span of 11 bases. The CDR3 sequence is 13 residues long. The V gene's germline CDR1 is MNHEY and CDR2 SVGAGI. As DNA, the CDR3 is TGTGCCACCTGGACAACTAGCACAGATACGCAGTATTTT. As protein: CATWTTSTDTQYF.

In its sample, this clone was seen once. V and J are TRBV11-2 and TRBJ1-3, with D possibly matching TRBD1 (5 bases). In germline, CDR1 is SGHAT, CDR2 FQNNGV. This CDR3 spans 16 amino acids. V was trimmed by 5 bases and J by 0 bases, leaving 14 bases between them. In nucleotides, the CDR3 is TGTGCCAGCAGCGTCCGGGACGGGAGCTCTGGAAACACCATATATTTT. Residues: CASSVRDGSSGNTIYF.

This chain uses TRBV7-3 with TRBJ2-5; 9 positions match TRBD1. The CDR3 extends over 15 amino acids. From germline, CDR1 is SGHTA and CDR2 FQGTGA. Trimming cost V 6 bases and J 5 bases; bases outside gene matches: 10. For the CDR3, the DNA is TGTGCCAGCAGGAGGACAGGGGATTACCGGGAGACCCAGTACTTC. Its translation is CASRRTGDYRETQYF.

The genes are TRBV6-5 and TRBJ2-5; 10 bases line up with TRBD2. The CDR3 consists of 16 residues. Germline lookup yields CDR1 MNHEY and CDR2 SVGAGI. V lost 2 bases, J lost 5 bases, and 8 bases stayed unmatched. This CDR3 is CASSYAPSGGSETQYF. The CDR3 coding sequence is TGTGCCAGCAGTTACGCCCCTAGCGGGGGTTCGGAGACCCAGTACTTC.

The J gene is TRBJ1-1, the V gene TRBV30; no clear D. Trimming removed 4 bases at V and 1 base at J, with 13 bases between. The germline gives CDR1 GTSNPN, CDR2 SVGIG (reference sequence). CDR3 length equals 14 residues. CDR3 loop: CAWTRLLGNTEAFF. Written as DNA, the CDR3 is TGTGCCTGGACCCGACTTTTAGGGAACACTGAAGCTTTCTTT. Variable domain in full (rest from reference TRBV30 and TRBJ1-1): SQTIHQWPATLVQPVGSPLSLECTVEGTSNPNLYWYRQAAGRGLQLLFYSVGIGQISSEVPQNLSASRPQDRQFILSSKKLLLSDSGFYLCAWTRLLGNTEAFFGQGTRLTVV.

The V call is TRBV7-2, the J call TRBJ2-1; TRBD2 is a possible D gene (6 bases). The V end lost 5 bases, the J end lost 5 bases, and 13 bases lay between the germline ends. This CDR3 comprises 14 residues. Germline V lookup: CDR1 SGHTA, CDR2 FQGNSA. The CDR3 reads CASSVWDSNNEQFF. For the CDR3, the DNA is TGTGCCAGCAGCGTGTGGGACTCAAACAATGAGCAGTTCTTC.

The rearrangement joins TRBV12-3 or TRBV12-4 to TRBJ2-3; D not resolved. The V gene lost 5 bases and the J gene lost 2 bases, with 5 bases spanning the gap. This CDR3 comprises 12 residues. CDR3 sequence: CASSQLTDTQYF. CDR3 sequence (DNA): TGTGCCAGCAGTCAACTCACAGATACGCAGTATTTT.

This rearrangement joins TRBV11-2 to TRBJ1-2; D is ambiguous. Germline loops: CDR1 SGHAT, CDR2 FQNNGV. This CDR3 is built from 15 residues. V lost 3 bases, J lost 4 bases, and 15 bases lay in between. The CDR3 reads CASSFSVEGFYGYTF. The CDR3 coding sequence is TGTGCCAGCAGCTTTAGTGTCGAGGGCTTCTATGGCTACACCTTC.

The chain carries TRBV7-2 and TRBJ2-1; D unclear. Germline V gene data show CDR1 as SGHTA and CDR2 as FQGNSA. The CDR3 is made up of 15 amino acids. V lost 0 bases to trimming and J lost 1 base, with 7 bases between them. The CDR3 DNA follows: TGTGCCAGCAGCTTAGCGTACGGGTCCTACAATGAGCAGTTCTTC. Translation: CASSLAYGSYNEQFF.

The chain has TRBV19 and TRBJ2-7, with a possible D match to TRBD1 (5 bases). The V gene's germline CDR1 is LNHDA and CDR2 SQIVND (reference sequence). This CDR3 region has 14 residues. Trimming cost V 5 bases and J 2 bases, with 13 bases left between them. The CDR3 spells CASSLPGMPYEQYF. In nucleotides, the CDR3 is TGTGCCAGTAGTCTTCCAGGGATGCCCTACGAGCAGTACTTC. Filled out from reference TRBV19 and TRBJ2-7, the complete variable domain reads DGGITQSPKYLFRKEGQNVTLSCEQNLNHDAMYWYRQDPGQGLRLIYYSQIVNDFQKGDIAEGYSVSREKKESFPLTVTSAQKNPTAFYLCASSLPGMPYEQYFGPGTRLTVT.

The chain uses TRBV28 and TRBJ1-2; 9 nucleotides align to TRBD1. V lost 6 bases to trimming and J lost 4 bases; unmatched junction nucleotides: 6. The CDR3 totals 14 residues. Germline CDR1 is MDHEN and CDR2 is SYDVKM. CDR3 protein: CASSPGQGRYGYTF. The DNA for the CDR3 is TGTGCCAGCAGCCCAGGACAGGGGCGCTATGGCTACACCTTC.

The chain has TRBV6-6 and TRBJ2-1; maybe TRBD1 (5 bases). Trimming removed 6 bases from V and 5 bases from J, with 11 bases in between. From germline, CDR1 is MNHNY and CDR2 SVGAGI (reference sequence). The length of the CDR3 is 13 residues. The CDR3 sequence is CASRGVLNNEQFF. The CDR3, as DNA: TGTGCCAGCAGAGGGGTCCTTAACAATGAGCAGTTCTTC.

The CDR3 is CASSLTTPGQVYNEQFF. CDR3 nucleotides: TGTGCCAGCAGCTTAACTACTCCGGGACAGGTTTACAATGAGCAGTTCTTC. V gene TRBV11-2 combines with J gene TRBJ2-1; 8 bases agree with TRBD1. Germline CDR1 reads SGHAT; CDR2 reads FQNNGV. This CDR3 has 17 amino acids. V was pared by 2 bases and J by 4 bases, with 10 bases of the junction left unmatched.

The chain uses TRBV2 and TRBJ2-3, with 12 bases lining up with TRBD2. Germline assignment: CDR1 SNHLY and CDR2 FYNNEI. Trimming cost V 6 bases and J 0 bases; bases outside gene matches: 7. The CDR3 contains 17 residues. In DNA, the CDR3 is TGTGCCAGCAGCCAAGGGACTAGCGGGCGTAGCACAGATACGCAGTATTTT. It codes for CASSQGTSGRSTDTQYF.

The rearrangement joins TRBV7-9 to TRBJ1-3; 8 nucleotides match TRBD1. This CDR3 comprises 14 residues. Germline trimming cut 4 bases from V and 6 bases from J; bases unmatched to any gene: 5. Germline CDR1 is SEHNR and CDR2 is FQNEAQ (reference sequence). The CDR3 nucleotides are TGTGCCAGCAGCTCTCAGGGGGCGAAAAACACCATATATTTT. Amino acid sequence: CASSSQGAKNTIYF.

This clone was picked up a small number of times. The CDR3 loop reads CASRTDRGAYNEQFF. CDR3 nucleotide sequence: TGTGCCAGCAGGACGGACAGGGGGGCCTACAATGAGCAGTTCTTC. The chain is built from TRBV5-4 and TRBJ2-1; 10 nucleotides match TRBD1. CDR1 SGHNT and CDR2 YYREEE come from the germline V gene (reference sequence). Trimming took 5 bases from V and 2 from J; bases not matched to a gene: 4. CDR3 length: 15 residues.